The 18 T cell receptor beta chains below come from one sample, sequenced in a study of blood T cell repertoires in COVID-19 (TCRdb year 2020). Library method: the immunoSEQ multiplex PCR assay. TCRdb took over this immuneACCESS table, retaining in-frame rearrangements with V and J assigned. Such tables are incomplete; in checked studies, under half of the missing clones stem from an unresolved V gene, and the remainder is unexplained. The sample records about 73,000 clones, approximately 88% of which are singletons. Around 2.3% of the sample belongs to the ten largest clones. Material for sequencing was peripheral blood. Receptors were obtained from an elderly man with active or convalescent COVID-19.

The chain combines TRBV27 with TRBJ2-3; TRBD1 might be the D (6 bases). The CDR3 totals 17 residues. With 2 bases removed from V and 0 bases from J, the gap between germline ends came to 15 bases. Germline V gene sequence: CDR1 MNHEY, CDR2 SMNVEV (reference sequence). CDR3 in amino acids: CASSLRSRDTSTDTQYF. The CDR3 coding sequence is TGTGCCAGCAGTTTAAGATCCAGGGACACTAGCACAGATACGCAGTATTTT.

This clone was seen once. This rearrangement joins TRBV30 to TRBJ1-5, with D perhaps TRBD1 (5 bases). The length of the CDR3 is 13 residues. The V end lost 3 bases, the J end lost 2 bases, and 8 bases lay between the germline ends. Germline V gene data show CDR1 as GTSNPN and CDR2 as SVGIG (reference sequence). CDR3 protein: CAWRGGGNQPQHF. CDR3 bases: TGTGCCTGGAGGGGGGGTGGCAATCAGCCCCAGCATTTT.

This chain connects TRBV12-5 to TRBJ2-5; 9 bases map to TRBD2. Per germline, CDR1 LGHNT and CDR2 FRNRAP. This CDR3 region has 15 residues. Unmatched junction bases numbered 7, after V lost 6 bases and J lost 2 bases. CDR3 in DNA: TGTGCTAGTGGGGGCCCGGCGGGGGGGCAAGAGACCCAGTACTTC. Translation: CASGGPAGGQETQYF. Full variable domain (outside the CDR3, taken from reference TRBV12-5 and TRBJ2-5): DARVTQTPRHKVTEMGQEVTMRCQPILGHNTVFWYRQTMMQGLELLAYFRNRAPLDDSGMPKDRFSAEMPDATLATLKIQPSEPRDSAVYFCASGGPAGGQETQYFGPGTRLLVL.

The rearrangement uses TRBV5-1 and TRBJ2-2; 8 bases agree with TRBD2. The length of the CDR3 is 16 residues. The junction had 9 bases not matched to a gene; V was cut back by 4 bases and J by 4 bases. The V gene's germline CDR1 is SGHRS and CDR2 YFSETQ. CDR3 bases: TGCGCCAGCAGCCAGAGCGGGAGCCCTCGCACCGGGGAGCTGTTTTTT. Translated, it gives CASSQSGSPRTGELFF.

This rearrangement joins TRBV7-9 to TRBJ1-5; D is perhaps TRBD1 (6 bases). In germline, CDR1 is SEHNR, CDR2 FQNEAQ (reference sequence). The CDR3 length is 18 residues. V was pared by 5 bases and J by 6 bases, with 26 bases between. The CDR3: CASSPTGGGGLGSQPQHF. Written as DNA, the CDR3 is TGTGCCAGCAGCCCGACTGGGGGGGGCGGTCTTGGCTCTCAGCCCCAGCATTTT.

This clone has only a few counts. The rearrangement uses TRBV3-1 (or the pseudogene TRBV3-2) and TRBJ2-3; 10 nucleotides match TRBD2. J gave up 2 bases and V 2 bases, and 7 bases lay outside the gene matches. Germline V lookup: CDR1 LGHDT, CDR2 YNNKEL (reference sequence). The CDR3 length is 17 residues. The CDR3 DNA follows: TGTGCCAGCAGCCAACTTCTAGCGGGGGCCTTCACAGATACGCAGTATTTT. Protein: CASSQLLAGAFTDTQYF.

The gene calls are TRBV7-2 and TRBJ2-3; 10 bases map to TRBD1. This CDR3 has 16 amino acids. Germline V lookup: CDR1 SGHTA, CDR2 FQGNSA. Unmatched junction bases numbered 9, after V lost 5 bases and J lost 4 bases. The CDR3 loop reads CASSTLGQGPPDTQYF. The CDR3 nucleotides read TGTGCCAGCAGCACCCTGGGACAGGGGCCCCCAGATACGCAGTATTTT.

V usage is TRBV30 and J usage is TRBJ1-5; possible D gene TRBD1, 5 bases. Germline assignment: CDR1 GTSNPN and CDR2 SVGIG (reference sequence). Trimming shortened V by 0 bases and J by 7 bases, and 10 bases separated the two germline ends. This CDR3 spans 13 amino acids. The CDR3, as DNA: TGTGCCTGGAGTGTTGGCAGGGTCCAGCCCCAGCATTTT. The encoded protein is CAWSVGRVQPQHF.

The chain uses TRBV19 and TRBJ1-1, with TRBD1 identical over 7 bases. There are 16 residues in the CDR3. Germline V lookup: CDR1 LNHDA, CDR2 SQIVND (reference sequence). V lost 7 bases, J lost 1 base, and 12 bases stayed unmatched. CDR3 bases: TGTGCCAGTACACCCGGGGGACAGTTCACGAACACTGAAGCTTTCTTT. Translating gives CASTPGGQFTNTEAFF.

In the case of this clone: Distinct nucleotide sequences in the sample also encode this CDR3. This CDR3 reads CASSQFGGRTGELFF. The CDR3 coding sequence is TGTGCCAGCAGCCAATTCGGGGGGCGGACCGGGGAGCTGTTTTTT. This chain uses TRBV3-1 (or the pseudogene TRBV3-2) with TRBJ2-2, with D possibly TRBD2 on 7 matching bases. Germline V gene lookup returns CDR1 LGHDT and CDR2 YNNKEL (reference sequence). Trimming removed 2 bases at V and 5 bases at J, with 12 bases between. This CDR3 spans 15 amino acids.

This clone was observed a single time. This chain uses TRBV5-6 with TRBJ2-2, with D unresolved. The CDR3 runs 14 residues. Germline CDR1 and CDR2: SGHDT and YYEEEE. Trimming stripped 0 bases from V and 4 bases from J, with 7 bases between. Here the CDR3 reads CASSLAWATGELFF. The DNA of the CDR3 is TGTGCCAGCAGCTTGGCCTGGGCCACCGGGGAGCTGTTTTTT.

The CDR3 region is CASSLDLAVGNEQFF. DNA of the CDR3: TGTGCCAGCAGCTTAGACTTAGCGGTCGGCAATGAGCAGTTCTTC. The rearrangement uses TRBV11-2 and TRBJ2-1; D is perhaps TRBD2 (6 bases). Between the trimmed V and J ends, which lost 0 bases and 6 bases, there was a span of 12 bases. The CDR3 extends over 15 amino acids. In germline, CDR1 is SGHAT, CDR2 FQNNGV.

The CDR3 protein is CASSPGHLYEQYF. The CDR3 nucleotides read TGTGCCAGCAGTCCGGGACACCTCTACGAGCAGTACTTC. The genes are TRBV6-2 or TRBV6-3 and TRBJ2-7, with a tentative D call TRBD1 (6 bases). Per germline, CDR1 MNHEY and CDR2 SVGEGT. Trimming removed 5 bases from V and 3 bases from J, with 11 bases in between. This CDR3 contains 13 residues.

The CDR3 loop reads CASSLGTSNQPQHF. CDR3 nucleotides: TGTGCCAGCAGCTTAGGGACTTCTAATCAGCCCCAGCATTTT. V usage is TRBV7-2 and J usage is TRBJ1-5; D unclear. CDR3 length: 14 amino acids. Germline V lookup: CDR1 SGHTA, CDR2 FQGNSA. Deletions cut 1 base from V and 4 bases from J, with 8 bases between.

The chain couples TRBV3-1 (or the pseudogene TRBV3-2) to TRBJ2-7; TRBD1 might be the D (6 bases). Per the germline V gene, CDR1 is LGHDT and CDR2 is YNNKEL (reference sequence). The V gene lost 5 bases and the J gene lost 6 bases, with 17 bases spanning the gap. The CDR3 runs to 14 residues. CDR3 sequence reads: CASSLSWTAVEQYF. The CDR3 nucleotides are TGTGCCAGCAGCTTGAGTTGGACAGCAGTCGAGCAGTACTTC.

The chain recombines TRBV5-1 with TRBJ2-4; TRBD1 agrees at 7 bases. The CDR3 is made up of 15 amino acids. V lost 3 bases and J lost 6; bases outside the gene matches: 9. Germline V gives CDR1 SGHRS, CDR2 YFSETQ. CDR3 residues: CASSSDPGQINIQYF. Here the CDR3 DNA reads TGCGCCAGCAGCTCGGACCCGGGACAGATAAACATTCAGTACTTC.

This clone came up once. This CDR3 is also generated by other DNA sequences in the sample. The chain joins TRBV5-1 to TRBJ1-1, with 9 bases lining up with TRBD1. Germline V gene data show CDR1 as SGHRS and CDR2 as YFSETQ. V gave up 4 bases and J gave up 1 base; unmatched junction bases: 2. CDR3 length equals 14 residues. In DNA, the CDR3 is TGCGCCAGCAGCCCGGGACAGGGGAACACTGAAGCTTTCTTT. This codes for CASSPGQGNTEAFF.

The chain joins TRBV10-3 to TRBJ1-1; no firm D call. This CDR3 is built from 12 residues. V was trimmed by 6 bases and J by 5 bases, leaving 10 bases between them. The germline V gene has CDR1 ENHRY and CDR2 SYGVKD. DNA for the CDR3: TGTGCCATCAGCGATAGCGGGACTGAAGCTTTCTTT. It is translated as CAISDSGTEAFF.